Listed below are T cell receptor beta chains from one sample, sequenced in a study of response to subunit inactivated influenza vaccine. TCRdb re-analysed the RT-PCR reads in MiXCR, keeping a single row per CDR3 protein. The sample yields about 780,000 distinct CDR3 sequences, 18% seen once. The starting material was PBMCs from blood, obtained about 5 days after vaccination. These receptors originate from a man between 50 and 59 years old who received an inactivated influenza vaccine. The CDR3 runs from the conserved cysteine through the conserved F or W. Each record gives: clone size, J gene, V gene, D gene, CDR3 protein, CDR3 DNA. The D gene is left open where the match is weak. Size is omitted from some rows. Given values are once, few, many or a class for expanded clones.

>-|TRBJ2-2|TRBV7-9|TRBD1
CASSPTTDRAGELFF
TGTGCCAGCAGCCCAACGACCGACAGGGCCGGGGAGCTGTTTTTT
>many|TRBJ2-7|TRBV20-1|-
CSAAWLAQRTYEQYF
TGCAGTGCTGCCTGGCTAGCTCAGAGGACCTACGAGCAGTACTTC
>once|TRBJ2-7|TRBV19|-
CASSKAAHYEQYF
TGTGCCAGTAGTAAAGCGGCCCACTACGAGCAGTACTTC
>few|TRBJ2-1|TRBV24-1|-
CATSVRAEQFF
TGTGCCACCAGTGTTCGGGCTGAGCAGTTCTTC
>many|TRBJ2-1|TRBV4-3|-
CASSQDIVSGGTSVF
TGCGCCAGCAGCCAAGATATAGTCTCTGGCGGGACTTCGGTCTTC
>-|TRBJ1-3|TRBV6-5|TRBD1
CASSSQGARAGNTIYF
TGTGCCAGCAGTTCACAGGGGGCAAGGGCTGGAAACACCATATATTTT
>-|TRBJ2-1|TRBV5-1|TRBD2
CASSTPSGRSYNEQFF
TGCGCCAGCAGCACTCCTAGCGGGAGGTCGTACAATGAGCAGTTCTTC
>-|TRBJ1-1|TRBV12-5|-
CASAWGGNTEAFF
TGTGCTAGTGCCTGGGGGGGGAACACTGAAGCTTTCTTT
>few|TRBJ2-4|TRBV11-1|TRBD1
CASSLVTTGQTLGAKNIQYF
TGTGCCAGCAGCTTAGTTACTACGGGACAGACCCTCGGCGCCAAAAACATTCAGTACTTC
>-|TRBJ1-2|TRBV4-3|-
CASSQDGGNGYTF
TGCGCCAGCAGCCAAGATGGAGGGAATGGCTACACCTTC
>many|TRBJ1-5|TRBV12-3/TRBV12-4|-
CATTEGNQPQHF
TGTGCCACTACCGAGGGGAATCAGCCCCAGCATTTT
>few|TRBJ1-1|TRBV3-1|TRBD1
CASSHQPGTGARAFF
TGTGCCAGCAGCCACCAGCCCGGGACAGGGGCACGAGCTTTCTTT
>-|TRBJ1-2|TRBV6-2/TRBV6-3|-
CASSGTPVNYGYTF
TGTGCCAGCAGTGGGACCCCTGTAAACTATGGCTACACCTTC
>-|TRBJ2-5|TRBV20-1|TRBD2
CSASGGATVQETQYF
TGCAGTGCTAGCGGGGGGGCCACTGTCCAAGAGACCCAGTACTTC
>few|TRBJ2-7|TRBV20-1|TRBD2
CSAHLAGNSYEQYF
TGCAGTGCTCATCTAGCGGGGAACTCCTACGAGCAGTACTTC
>-|TRBJ1-6|TRBV20-1|-
CSAHLEGGTSPLHF
TGCAGTGCCCACTTGGAGGGCGGAACTTCACCCCTCCACTTT
>few|TRBJ2-7|TRBV2|-
CASSRDTIMLRSYEQYF
TGTGCCAGCAGCCGGGACACAATCATGCTACGCTCCTACGAGCAGTACTTC
>-|TRBJ2-2|TRBV10-3|-
CAISGQSTGELFF
TGTGCCATCAGTGGGCAGAGCACCGGGGAGCTGTTTTTT
>many|TRBJ2-1|TRBV7-9|-
CASSREGGPLNEQFF
TGTGCCAGCAGCCGCGAGGGGGGCCCTCTCAATGAGCAGTTCTTC
>-|TRBJ1-1|TRBV20-1|-
CSAEGRSSSPEAFF
TGCAGCGCTGAGGGCCGATCTTCGTCCCCTGAAGCTTTCTTT
>few|TRBJ2-3|TRBV12-3/TRBV12-4|TRBD2
CASSPPGLADGTQYF
TGTGCCAGCAGTCCCCCGGGACTAGCGGACGGCACGCAGTATTTT
>many|TRBJ2-5|TRBV9|-
CASSVGTTYQETQYF
TGTGCCAGCAGCGTAGGAACAACGTACCAAGAGACCCAGTACTTC
>many|TRBJ2-2|TRBV11-3|-
CASSLLGDTGELFF
TGCGCCAGCAGCTTGTTGGGGGACACCGGGGAGCTGTTTTTT
>few|TRBJ2-1|TRBV4-1|TRBD2
CASSQEELAGAYNEQFF
TGCGCCAGCAGCCAAGAAGAGTTAGCGGGGGCTTACAATGAGCAGTTCTTC
>many|TRBJ2-2|TRBV29-1|-
CSVRLGANTGELFF
TGCAGCGTTCGTCTCGGAGCAAACACCGGGGAGCTGTTTTTT
>-|TRBJ2-5|TRBV11-2|-
CASSLVNTANRETQYF
TGTGCCAGCAGCTTAGTTAACACCGCGAATCGGGAGACCCAGTACTTC
>few|TRBJ2-5|TRBV12-3/TRBV12-4|TRBD2
CASSFAHGGGEETQYF
TGTGCCAGCAGTTTTGCCCACGGGGGGGGAGAAGAGACCCAGTACTTC
>-|TRBJ2-5|TRBV11-1|TRBD1
CASSPRTGGGQETQYF
TGTGCCAGCAGCCCACGGACAGGTGGGGGCCAAGAGACCCAGTACTTC
>few|TRBJ2-5|TRBV10-3|-
CAISESGTKETQYF
TGTGCCATCAGTGAGTCGGGGACGAAAGAGACCCAGTACTTC
>few|TRBJ2-7|TRBV20-1|TRBD1
CSATGQGLNEQYF
TGCAGTGCTACGGGACAGGGGTTAAACGAGCAGTACTTC
>-|TRBJ2-3|TRBV7-9|-
CASSMITDTQYF
TGTGCCAGCAGCATGATCACAGATACGCAGTATTTT
>few|TRBJ2-3|TRBV20-1|TRBD2
CSELSGVTDTQYF
TGCAGTGAGTTAAGCGGGGTCACAGATACGCAGTATTTT
>-|TRBJ2-3|TRBV15|-
CATSRPFPASTDTQYF
TGTGCCACCAGCAGACCTTTTCCAGCTAGCACAGATACGCAGTATTTT
>-|TRBJ2-3|TRBV7-3|TRBD2
CASSITSGGSAQYF
TGTGCCAGCAGCATAACCTCCGGGGGGTCTGCGCAGTATTTT
>-|TRBJ1-6|TRBV6-2/TRBV6-3|TRBD1
CASSDTGGSTLHF
TGTGCCAGCAGTGACACAGGGGGCAGCACCCTCCACTTT
>once|TRBJ1-1|TRBV5-1|TRBD1
CASRRDRAEAFF
TGCGCCAGCAGAAGGGACAGGGCTGAAGCTTTCTTT
>-|TRBJ1-5|TRBV4-3|-
CASSQEEGFQPQHF
TGCGCCAGCAGCCAAGAGGAAGGGTTCCAGCCCCAGCATTTT
>-|TRBJ1-4|TRBV20-1|TRBD1
CSAAAGQGEGKLFF
TGCAGTGCGGCCGCCGGACAGGGAGAAGGAAAACTGTTTTTT
>-|TRBJ2-5|TRBV7-2|-
CASSFIVLAQETQYF
TGTGCCAGCAGCTTTATCGTTCTAGCCCAAGAGACCCAGTACTTC
>many|TRBJ2-5|TRBV29-1|-
CSVGSTKTQYF
TGCAGCGTTGGTTCCACAAAGACCCAGTACTTC
>few|TRBJ1-1|TRBV29-1|-
CSAKTTGNTEAFF
TGCAGCGCCAAAACCACAGGGAACACTGAAGCTTTCTTT
>-|TRBJ2-3|TRBV20-1|TRBD2
CSARSGGAEEADTQYF
TGCAGTGCTCGCAGCGGGGGGGCCGAGGAAGCAGATACGCAGTATTTT
>many|TRBJ2-3|TRBV7-8|-
CASSASSTDTQYF
TGTGCCAGCAGCGCCTCTAGCACAGATACGCAGTATTTT
>-|TRBJ2-7|TRBV27|-
CASSLISGDTYYEQYF
TGTGCCAGCAGTTTAATTTCCGGGGACACCTACTACGAGCAGTACTTC
>-|TRBJ2-1|TRBV5-1|-
CASSPDDLSYNEQFF
TGCGCCAGCAGCCCGGACGACTTATCGTACAATGAGCAGTTCTTC
>-|TRBJ2-2|TRBV28|-
CASLSHQNTGELFF
TGTGCCAGCCTCTCGCATCAGAACACCGGGGAGCTGTTTTTT
>many|TRBJ2-1|TRBV5-1|-
CASSPLLSGNEQFF
TGCGCCAGCAGCCCCCTGCTAAGCGGTAATGAGCAGTTCTTC
>few|TRBJ2-1|TRBV6-2/TRBV6-3|-
CACGHNEQFF
TGTGCCTGCGGACACAATGAGCAGTTCTTC
>-|TRBJ2-1|TRBV5-5|-
CASSSRAHIGQQDNEQFF
TGTGCCAGCAGCTCCCGGGCCCACATCGGACAGCAGGACAATGAGCAGTTCTTC